A single sample is the source of the 10 T cell receptor beta chains below, sequenced in a study of T cell responses to AZD1222 COVID-19 vaccine. The data were produced by immunoSEQ multiplex PCR, yet TCRdb's version contains in-frame clones alone and is incomplete. The table lists about 56,000 clones, approximately 85% of them singletons. Sequences were derived from peripheral blood, sampled on day 0 of AZD1222 vaccination. The source is an adult in good health.

The CDR3 region is CASSSRALGDGGNTIYF. CDR3 coding DNA: TGTGCCAGCAGTTCCCGGGCGCTAGGGGACGGTGGAAACACCATATATTTT. V gene TRBV28 combines with J gene TRBJ1-3, with D tentatively TRBD1 (5 bases). The CDR3 covers 17 residues. Germline CDR1 MDHEN, CDR2 SYDVKM. Trimming took 4 bases from V and 3 from J, leaving 19 bases between them.

The chain joins TRBV27 to TRBJ2-2, with D hard to call. The germline CDR1 and CDR2 sequences are MNHEY and SMNVEV (reference sequence). The CDR3 extends over 16 amino acids. Trimming removed 2 bases at V and 4 bases at J, with 14 bases between. In DNA, the CDR3 is TGTGCCAGCAGTTTAAGAAGCCAGGCTGCCACCGGGGAGCTGTTTTTT. Translating gives CASSLRSQAATGELFF.

The V and J genes are TRBV12-3 or TRBV12-4 and TRBJ1-1; D remains unclear. Trimming removed 5 bases at V and 4 bases at J, with 5 bases between. CDR3 length equals 11 residues. CDR3 protein: CASSERTEAFF. CDR3 nucleotides: TGTGCCAGCAGTGAACGCACTGAAGCTTTCTTT.

This clone is a singleton in its sample. The rearrangement links TRBV7-8 to TRBJ1-2; no definite D call. This CDR3 is built from 15 residues. Between the trimmed V and J ends, which lost 1 base and 4 bases, there was a span of 13 bases. In germline, CDR1 is SGHVS, CDR2 FQNEAQ. CDR3 nucleotide sequence: TGTGCCAGCAGCTTAGGCCGGGCGACTGGCTATGGCTACACCTTC. Protein product: CASSLGRATGYGYTF.

The chain joins TRBV29-1 to TRBJ2-5, with a possible D match to TRBD2 (5 bases). The CDR3 totals 13 residues. The V end was cut by 6 bases, the J end by 3 bases, with 14 bases between. Per the germline V gene, CDR1 is SQVTM and CDR2 is ANQGSEA. CDR3 amino acids: CSVPPADEETQYF. CDR3 DNA: TGCAGCGTCCCTCCAGCGGATGAAGAGACCCAGTACTTC.

This clone was seen more than once but under ten times. V is TRBV2 and J is TRBJ2-1; unclear D gene. Trimming stripped 7 bases from V and 8 bases from J, with 9 bases between. In germline, CDR1 is SNHLY, CDR2 FYNNEI. The CDR3 is 11 residues long. CDR3 residues: CASTDHYEQFF. DNA of the CDR3: TGTGCCAGCACTGATCACTATGAGCAGTTCTTC.

This chain joins TRBV19 and TRBJ1-1; weak D call: TRBD1 (5 bases). The V end lost 6 bases, the J end lost 6 bases, and 14 bases lay between the germline ends. The CDR3 has 13 amino acids. CDR1 is LNHDA, CDR2 SQIVND, per germline (reference sequence). In DNA, the CDR3 is TGTGCCAGTAGACCACAGGTTAACGCTGAAGCTTTCTTT. Translated: CASRPQVNAEAFF.

The chain carries TRBV6-4 and TRBJ1-2, with 10 bases aligning to TRBD1. Germline CDR1 is MRHNA and CDR2 is SNTAGT. Germline trimming cut 5 bases from V and 4 bases from J; bases unmatched to any gene: 10. CDR3 size: 16 residues. The CDR3 sequence: CASSPGTGAGGYGYTF. CDR3 nucleotide sequence: TGTGCCAGCAGTCCCGGGACAGGGGCGGGAGGCTATGGCTACACCTTC.

This clone has a single count. The V gene is TRBV19, the J gene TRBJ2-1; D unclear. The V gene's germline CDR1 is LNHDA and CDR2 SQIVND (reference sequence). This CDR3 is built from 13 residues. Trimming pared 0 bases from V and 9 bases from J, leaving 9 bases between. In nucleotides, the CDR3 is TGTGCCAGTAGTATAGATTTGGCCTTTGAGCAGTTCTTC. It is translated as CASSIDLAFEQFF.

The V call is TRBV25-1, the J call TRBJ1-4, with 10 bases aligning to TRBD1. J gave up 11 bases and V 1 base, and 7 bases lay outside the gene matches. Germline lookup yields CDR1 MGHDK and CDR2 SYGVNS. The CDR3 totals 15 residues. CDR3 amino acids: CASSESDRGWEKLFF. The CDR3 DNA sequence: TGTGCCAGCAGTGAATCGGACAGGGGGTGGGAGAAACTGTTTTTT.